This T cell receptor (beta chain) stems from a study of blood T cell repertoires in COVID-19. V was trimmed by 5 bases and J by 0 bases, leaving 16 bases between them. CDR1 is LNHDA, CDR2 SQIVND, per germline (reference sequence). The CDR3 is 16 amino acids. Sequencing was performed with immunoSEQ multiplex PCR; in TCRdb, only in-frame clones are kept and a portion is missing. The sample has some 41,000 clones, under 90% seen once. Sequencing was done on a sample of peripheral blood. The chain joins TRBV19 to TRBJ1-1; D possibly corresponds to TRBD1 (5 bases). The clonotype was recovered from a woman aged 70-85 years with acute or convalescent COVID-19. CDR3 sequence reads: CASSHAGRVMNTEAFF. CDR3 bases: TGTGCCAGTAGTCATGCAGGGAGGGTCATGAACACTGAAGCTTTCTTT.